The 3 T cell receptor beta chains presented below share a single source sample, sequenced in a study of blood T cell repertoires in COVID-19. Sequenced by immunoSEQ multiplex PCR; TCRdb stores in-frame clones only, minus some. The sample gives about 310,000 clones, 80% to 90% of which show up once; 1% is in the top ten. Sequenced material: peripheral blood. Receptors originate from a man aged 50 or older with active or convalescent COVID-19.

This rearrangement joins TRBV5-1 to TRBJ1-2; D call uncertain. CDR3 size: 16 residues. V gave up 1 base and J gave up 5 bases, with 18 bases separating them. The germline CDR1 and CDR2 sequences are SGHRS and YFSETQ. The DNA for the CDR3 is TGCGCCAGCAGCTTGTCAGCGCGCGACTTAGCATATGGCTACACCTTC. Amino acid sequence: CASSLSARDLAYGYTF.

The J gene is TRBJ2-1, the V gene TRBV3-1 (or the pseudogene TRBV3-2); 9 bases line up with TRBD2. The CDR3 runs 15 residues. Looked up from germline, CDR1 is LGHDT and CDR2 is YNNKEL (reference sequence). The V gene end was trimmed by 0 bases and the J gene end by 9 bases; junction bases not matched to a gene: 6. CDR3 bases: TGTGCCAGCAGCCAAGAAGGCGGGAGGGCCAGTGAGCAGTTCTTC. Its protein is CASSQEGGRASEQFF.

The chain couples TRBV19 to TRBJ2-1; 8 bases map to TRBD2. The V gene end was trimmed by 5 bases and the J gene end by 3 bases; junction bases not matched to a gene: 6. Looked up from germline, CDR1 is LNHDA and CDR2 is SQIVND (reference sequence). This CDR3 has 15 residues. CDR3 in amino acids: CASSQRERGYNEQFF. CDR3 in DNA: TGTGCCAGTAGTCAGCGGGAGAGGGGCTACAATGAGCAGTTCTTC. Supplemented by reference TRBV19 and TRBJ2-1, the full variable domain reads DGGITQSPKYLFRKEGQNVTLSCEQNLNHDAMYWYRQDPGQGLRLIYYSQIVNDFQKGDIAEGYSVSREKKESFPLTVTSAQKNPTAFYLCASSQRERGYNEQFFGPGTRLTVL.